The entry below describes one TCR beta chain. Its antigen remains unknown. The authors made the TRB cDNA libraries by 5' RACE using UMI labels. TCRdb reworked the 5' RACE reads into one entry per CDR3 protein, no DNA. The ten top clones account for 1.1%, within a sample of approximately 96,000 distinct CDR3 sequences. The data were taken from a study of CXCR3-negative and CXCR3-positive naive CD8 T cells. Germline CDR1 and CDR2: MGHDK and SYGVNS. There are 17 residues in the CDR3. Study results and caveats: More hydrophobic TRB CDR3s occurred in CXCR3-positive than in CXCR3-negative naive cells.

The sequence was collected from a human donor in good health. Some clones in this sample may be carry-over from other donors' samples. The sample consisted of naive CXCR3+ CD8+ T cells from blood. Subset specified: CD45RO-CCR7+CD27+CD95- naive CD8+ T cells expressing CXCR3 (TNR3+). The chain links TRBV25-1 to TRBJ1-1. The CDR3 reads CASSEWNFGTLNTEAFF.